This T cell receptor beta chain derives from a study of T cell clusters in autoimmune cytopenias. At the level of the study: A median of about 52,000 TRB reads per sample yielded a median approximately 2,300 distinct clonotypes.

With regard to this clonotype: Its antigen is not identified.

One tube held mixed TRB-A and TRB-B primer pools for touch-down PCR. Using the multiplex PCR reads, TCRdb records one entry per CDR3 protein without DNA. The sample shows over 5,000 distinct CDR3 sequences, and roughly 28% sits with its ten largest clones. Study results and limitations: TRB repertoire shifts in secondary cytopenia and chronic lymphocytic leukemia mostly reflected lymphoma, not autoimmunity. Primary autoimmune cytopenia patients appeared to lack physiological T cell clusters present in healthy donors. The cluster-lack signature was not seen for secondary cytopenia versus chronic lymphocytic leukemia.

The CDR3 contains 12 residues. Germline CDR1 and CDR2: WSHSY and SAAADI. TRB amplification used approximately 250 ng of peripheral blood genomic DNA. This sequence was found in a human donor with an autoimmune cytopenia or autoimmune hepatitis (not recorded which). The gene calls are TRBV10-2 and TRBJ1-1; the TRBD1 assignment by TCRdb is unverifiable without DNA. Material for sequencing was peripheral blood. The CDR3 protein is CASRGVRTEAFF.